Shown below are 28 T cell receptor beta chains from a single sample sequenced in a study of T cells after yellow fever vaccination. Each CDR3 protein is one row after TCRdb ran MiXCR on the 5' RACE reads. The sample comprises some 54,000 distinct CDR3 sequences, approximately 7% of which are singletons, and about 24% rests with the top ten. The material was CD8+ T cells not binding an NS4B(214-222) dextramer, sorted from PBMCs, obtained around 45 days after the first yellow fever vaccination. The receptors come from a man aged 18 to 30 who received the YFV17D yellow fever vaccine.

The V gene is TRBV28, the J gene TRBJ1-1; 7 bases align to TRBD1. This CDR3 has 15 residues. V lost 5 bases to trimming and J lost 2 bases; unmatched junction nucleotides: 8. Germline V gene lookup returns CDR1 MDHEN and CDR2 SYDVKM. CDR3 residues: CASSPAGGGNTEAFF. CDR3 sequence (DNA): TGTGCCAGCAGTCCTGCAGGGGGAGGTAACACTGAAGCTTTCTTT.

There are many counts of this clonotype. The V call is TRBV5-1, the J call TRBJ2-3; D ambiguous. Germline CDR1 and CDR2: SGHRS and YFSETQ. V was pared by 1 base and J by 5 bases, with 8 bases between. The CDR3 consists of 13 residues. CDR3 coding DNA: TGCGCCAGCAGCTTGATCGGCGGAGATACGCAGTATTTT. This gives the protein CASSLIGGDTQYF.

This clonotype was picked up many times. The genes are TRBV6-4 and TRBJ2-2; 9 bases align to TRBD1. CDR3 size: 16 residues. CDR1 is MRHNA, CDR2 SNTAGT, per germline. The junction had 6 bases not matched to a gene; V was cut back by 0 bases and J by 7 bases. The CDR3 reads CASSDSAGQGFGELFF. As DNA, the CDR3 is TGTGCCAGCAGTGACTCGGCGGGACAGGGTTTCGGGGAGCTGTTTTTT.

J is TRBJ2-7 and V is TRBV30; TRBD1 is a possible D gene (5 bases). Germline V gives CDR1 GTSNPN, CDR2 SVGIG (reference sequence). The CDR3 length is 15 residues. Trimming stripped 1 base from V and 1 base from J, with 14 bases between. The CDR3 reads CAWSDRTTKSYEQYF. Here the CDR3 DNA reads TGTGCCTGGAGTGACCGGACAACGAAATCCTACGAGCAGTACTTC.

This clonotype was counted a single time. The CDR3 loop is CSARATKVLPEAFF. CDR3 nucleotides: TGCAGTGCTAGGGCCACCAAAGTCCTCCCTGAAGCTTTCTTT. This rearrangement joins TRBV20-1 to TRBJ1-1; no definite D call. Trimming removed 3 bases from V and 6 bases from J, with 17 bases in between. There are 14 residues in the CDR3. In germline, CDR1 is DFQATT, CDR2 SNEGSKA (reference sequence).

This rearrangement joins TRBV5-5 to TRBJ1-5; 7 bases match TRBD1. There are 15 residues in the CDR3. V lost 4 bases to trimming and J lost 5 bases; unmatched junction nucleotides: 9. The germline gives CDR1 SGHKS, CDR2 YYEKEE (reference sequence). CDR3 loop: CASSGVTGPDQPQHF. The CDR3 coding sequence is TGTGCCAGCAGCGGGGTGACAGGGCCTGATCAGCCCCAGCATTTT.

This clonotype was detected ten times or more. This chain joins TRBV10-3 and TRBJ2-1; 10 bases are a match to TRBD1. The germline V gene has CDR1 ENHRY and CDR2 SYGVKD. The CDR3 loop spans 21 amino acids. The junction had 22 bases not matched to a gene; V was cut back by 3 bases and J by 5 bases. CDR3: CAISEPSILNSGTGVDNEQFF. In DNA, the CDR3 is TGTGCCATCAGTGAACCAAGCATCCTCAACTCCGGGACAGGGGTCGACAATGAGCAGTTCTTC.

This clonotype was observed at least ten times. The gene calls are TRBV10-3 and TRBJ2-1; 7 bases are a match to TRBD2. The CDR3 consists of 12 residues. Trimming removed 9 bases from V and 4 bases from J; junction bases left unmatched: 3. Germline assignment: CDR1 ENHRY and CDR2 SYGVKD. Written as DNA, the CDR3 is TGTGCCATGAGGACTAGTTACAATGAGCAGTTCTTC. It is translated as CAMRTSYNEQFF.

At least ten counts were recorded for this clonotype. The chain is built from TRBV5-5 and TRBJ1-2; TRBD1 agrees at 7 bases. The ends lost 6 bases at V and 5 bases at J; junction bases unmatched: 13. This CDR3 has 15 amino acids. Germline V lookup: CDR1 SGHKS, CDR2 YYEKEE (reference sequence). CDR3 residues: CASTDQGGPEYGYTF. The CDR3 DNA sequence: TGTGCCAGCACCGACCAGGGGGGGCCGGAGTATGGCTACACCTTC. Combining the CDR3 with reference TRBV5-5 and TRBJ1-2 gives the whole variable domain DAGVTQSPTHLIKTRGQQVTLRCSPISGHKSVSWYQQVLGQGPQFIFQYYEKEERGRGNFPDRFSARQFPNYSSELNVNALLLGDSALYLCASTDQGGPEYGYTFGSGTRLTVV.

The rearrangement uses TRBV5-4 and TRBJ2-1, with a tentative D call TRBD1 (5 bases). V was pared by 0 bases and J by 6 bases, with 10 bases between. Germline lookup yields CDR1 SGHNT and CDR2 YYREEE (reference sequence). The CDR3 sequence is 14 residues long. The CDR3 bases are TGTGCCAGCAGCTTGGGCAGGGTGGGCAATGAGCAGTTCTTC. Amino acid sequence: CASSLGRVGNEQFF.

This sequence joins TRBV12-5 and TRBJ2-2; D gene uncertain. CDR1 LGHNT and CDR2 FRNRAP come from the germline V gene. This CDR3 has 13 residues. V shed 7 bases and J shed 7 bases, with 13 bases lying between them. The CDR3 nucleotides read TGTGCTAGTGCTGGGGTTTGGGGCGGGGAGCTGTTTTTT. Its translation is CASAGVWGGELFF.

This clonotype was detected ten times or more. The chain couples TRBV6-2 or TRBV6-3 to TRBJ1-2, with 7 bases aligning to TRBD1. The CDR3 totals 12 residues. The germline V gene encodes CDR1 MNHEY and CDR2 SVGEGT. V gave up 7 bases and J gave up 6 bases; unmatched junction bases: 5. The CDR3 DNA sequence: TGTGCCAGCACCGCACAGGGGAATGGCTACACCTTC. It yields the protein CASTAQGNGYTF.

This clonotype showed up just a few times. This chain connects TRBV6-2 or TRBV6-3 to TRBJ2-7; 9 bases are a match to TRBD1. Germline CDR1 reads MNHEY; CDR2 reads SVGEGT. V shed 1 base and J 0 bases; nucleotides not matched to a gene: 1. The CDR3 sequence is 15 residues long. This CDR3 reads CASSYLTGGSYEQYF. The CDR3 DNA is TGTGCCAGCAGTTACTTGACAGGGGGCTCCTACGAGCAGTACTTC.

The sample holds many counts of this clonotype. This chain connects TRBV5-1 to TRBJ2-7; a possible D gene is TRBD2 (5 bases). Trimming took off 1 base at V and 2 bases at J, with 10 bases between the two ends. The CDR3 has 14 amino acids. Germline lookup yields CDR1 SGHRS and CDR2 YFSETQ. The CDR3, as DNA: TGCGCCAGCAGCTTGAGTACGGGGACCTACGAGCAGTACTTC. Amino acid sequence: CASSLSTGTYEQYF. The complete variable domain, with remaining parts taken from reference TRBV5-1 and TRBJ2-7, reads KAGVTQTPRYLIKTRGQQVTLSCSPISGHRSVSWYQQTPGQGLQFLFEYFSETQRNKGNFPGRFSGRQFSNSRSEMNVSTLELGDSALYLCASSLSTGTYEQYFGPGTRLTVT.

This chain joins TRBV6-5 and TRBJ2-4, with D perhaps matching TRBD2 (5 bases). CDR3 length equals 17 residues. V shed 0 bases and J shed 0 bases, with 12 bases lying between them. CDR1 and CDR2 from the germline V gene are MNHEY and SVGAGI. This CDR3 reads CASSYSSVGVAKNIQYF. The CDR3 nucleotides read TGTGCCAGCAGTTACTCGAGTGTCGGGGTAGCCAAAAACATTCAGTACTTC.

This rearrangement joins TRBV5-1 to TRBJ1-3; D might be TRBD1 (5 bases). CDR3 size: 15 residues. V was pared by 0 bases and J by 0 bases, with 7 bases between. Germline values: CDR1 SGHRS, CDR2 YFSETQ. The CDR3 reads CASSLERGSGNTIYF. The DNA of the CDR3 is TGCGCCAGCAGCTTGGAGAGGGGCTCTGGAAACACCATATATTTT.

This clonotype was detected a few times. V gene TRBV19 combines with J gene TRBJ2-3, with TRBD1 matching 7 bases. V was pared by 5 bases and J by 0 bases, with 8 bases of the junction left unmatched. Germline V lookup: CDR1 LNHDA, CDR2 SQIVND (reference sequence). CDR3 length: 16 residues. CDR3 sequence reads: CASSSWTGTSTDTQYF. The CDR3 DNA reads TGTGCCAGTAGTTCTTGGACAGGTACTAGCACAGATACGCAGTATTTT. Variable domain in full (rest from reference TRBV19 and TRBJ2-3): DGGITQSPKYLFRKEGQNVTLSCEQNLNHDAMYWYRQDPGQGLRLIYYSQIVNDFQKGDIAEGYSVSREKKESFPLTVTSAQKNPTAFYLCASSSWTGTSTDTQYFGPGTRLTVL.

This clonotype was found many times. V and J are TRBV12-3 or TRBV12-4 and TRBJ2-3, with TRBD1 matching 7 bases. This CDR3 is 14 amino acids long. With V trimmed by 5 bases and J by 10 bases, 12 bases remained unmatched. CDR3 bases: TGTGCCAGCAGTCACCCGGGTGAGGGGGCCGCGCAGTATTTT. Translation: CASSHPGEGAAQYF.

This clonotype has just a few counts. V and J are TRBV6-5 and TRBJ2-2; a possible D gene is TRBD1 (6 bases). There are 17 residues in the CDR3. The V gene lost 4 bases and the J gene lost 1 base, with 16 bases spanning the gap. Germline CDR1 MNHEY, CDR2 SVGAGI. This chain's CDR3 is CASSSRHLQGNTGELFF. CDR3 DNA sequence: TGTGCCAGCAGTTCTAGACACCTACAGGGGAACACCGGGGAGCTGTTTTTT.

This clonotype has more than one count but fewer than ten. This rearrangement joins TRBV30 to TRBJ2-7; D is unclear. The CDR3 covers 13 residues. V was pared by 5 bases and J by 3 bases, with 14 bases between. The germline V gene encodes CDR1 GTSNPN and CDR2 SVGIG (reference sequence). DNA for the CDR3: TGTGCCTGGGGGCCAGGAGTAGGCTACGAGCAGTACTTC. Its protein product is CAWGPGVGYEQYF.

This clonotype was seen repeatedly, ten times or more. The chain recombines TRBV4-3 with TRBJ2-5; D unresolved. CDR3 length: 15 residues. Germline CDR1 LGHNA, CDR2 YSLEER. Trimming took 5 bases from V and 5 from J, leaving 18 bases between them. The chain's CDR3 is CASSFESGLGETQYF. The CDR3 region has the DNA TGCGCCAGCAGCTTCGAGTCGGGTTTGGGTGAGACCCAGTACTTC.

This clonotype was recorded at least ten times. As DNA, the CDR3 is TGTGCCAGCAGCCTGACAGGGGCCTCCTACGAGCAGTACTTC. Its protein product is CASSLTGASYEQYF. This chain connects TRBV6-1 to TRBJ2-7, with 8 nucleotides matching TRBD1. The CDR3 contains 14 residues. Germline loops: CDR1 MNHNS, CDR2 SASEGT. V gave up 6 bases and J gave up 0 bases; unmatched junction bases: 4.

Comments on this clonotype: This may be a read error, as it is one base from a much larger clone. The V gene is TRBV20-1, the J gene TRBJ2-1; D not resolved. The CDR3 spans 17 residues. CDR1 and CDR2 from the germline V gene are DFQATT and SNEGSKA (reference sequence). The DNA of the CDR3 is TGCTGTGCTAGAGATCTTTTTTCCGAGAAAAATTACAATGAGCAGTTCTTC. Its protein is CCARDLFSEKNYNEQFF.

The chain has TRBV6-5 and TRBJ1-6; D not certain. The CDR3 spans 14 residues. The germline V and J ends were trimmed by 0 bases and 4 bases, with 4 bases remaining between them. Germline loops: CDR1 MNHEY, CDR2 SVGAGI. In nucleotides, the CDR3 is TGTGCCAGCAGTTACTCGGAGTATAATTCACCCCTCCACTTT. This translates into CASSYSEYNSPLHF.

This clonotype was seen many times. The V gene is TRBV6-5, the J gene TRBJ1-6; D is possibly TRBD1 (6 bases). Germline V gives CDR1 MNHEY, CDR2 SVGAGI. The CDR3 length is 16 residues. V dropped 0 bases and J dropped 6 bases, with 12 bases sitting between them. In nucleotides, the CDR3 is TGTGCCAGCAGTTACTCGATAGGGGGGTTTAATTCACCCCTCCACTTT. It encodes CASSYSIGGFNSPLHF.

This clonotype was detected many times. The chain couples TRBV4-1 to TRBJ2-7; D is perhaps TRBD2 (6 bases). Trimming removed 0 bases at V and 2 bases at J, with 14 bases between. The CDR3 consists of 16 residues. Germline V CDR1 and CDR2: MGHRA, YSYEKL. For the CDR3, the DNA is TGCGCCAGCAGCCAAGATGATGGGGGGTTCACCTACGAGCAGTACGTC. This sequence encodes CASSQDDGGFTYEQYV.

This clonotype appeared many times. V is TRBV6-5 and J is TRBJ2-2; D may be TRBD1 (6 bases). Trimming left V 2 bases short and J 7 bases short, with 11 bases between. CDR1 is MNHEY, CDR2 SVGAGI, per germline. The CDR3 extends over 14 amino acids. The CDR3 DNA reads TGTGCCAGCAGTTACGCACAGGGTGGCGGGGAGCTGTTTTTT. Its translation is CASSYAQGGGELFF.

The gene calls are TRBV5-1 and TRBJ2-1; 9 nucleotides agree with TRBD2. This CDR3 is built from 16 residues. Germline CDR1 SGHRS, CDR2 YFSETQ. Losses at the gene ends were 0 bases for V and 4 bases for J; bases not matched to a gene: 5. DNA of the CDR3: TGCGCCAGCAGCTTGGGCTCGCGGGGGGGATACAATGAGCAGTTCTTC. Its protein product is CASSLGSRGGYNEQFF.